These 26 T cell receptor beta chains were all obtained from the same sample, sequenced in a study of cytomegalovirus exposure and HLA in healthy donors. The PCR ran on 60 Vbeta and 13 Jbeta primers. The assay was immunoSEQ multiplex PCR, and TCRdb's table has in-frame clones only and misses some. The data show approximately 160,000 clones, with roughly 77% seen just once and 1% held by the top ten. Sample: PBMCs. These receptors all come from a woman aged 45 to 65 in good health and CMV-seropositive.

V usage is TRBV5-1 and J usage is TRBJ2-1; 7 bases are shared with TRBD2. Germline V CDR1 and CDR2: SGHRS, YFSETQ. Trimming took 4 bases from V and 8 from J; bases not matched to a gene: 9. There are 14 residues in the CDR3. The CDR3 coding sequence is TGCGCCAGCAGCGGGTACGGGGGGTTTGATGAGCAGTTCTTC. This codes for CASSGYGGFDEQFF.

This clone is a singleton in its sample. The CDR3 region is CASSSRLAGTDTQYF. CDR3 coding DNA: TGTGCCAGCAGCTCAAGGCTAGCGGGCACAGATACGCAGTATTTT. The V gene is TRBV7-2, the J gene TRBJ2-3; 7 bases agree with TRBD2. Germline trimming cut 4 bases from V and 1 base from J; bases unmatched to any gene: 5. CDR1 is SGHTA and CDR2 is FQGNSA in the germline V gene. The CDR3 is 15 amino acids.

This clone appeared a few times. This chain uses TRBV7-2 with TRBJ2-6, with D possibly TRBD1 on 8 matching bases. The length of the CDR3 is 16 residues. Trimming cost V 5 bases and J 2 bases, with 13 bases left between them. Germline V CDR1 and CDR2: SGHTA, FQGNSA. The CDR3 DNA is TGTGCCAGCAGCCCACAGGGGGGGACTGGGGCCAACGTCCTGACTTTC. Its protein product is CASSPQGGTGANVLTF.

The chain joins TRBV4-1 to TRBJ2-1; TRBD2 agrees at 8 bases. Germline assignment: CDR1 MGHRA and CDR2 YSYEKL. Trimming took 4 bases from V and 8 from J; bases not matched to a gene: 16. CDR3 size: 17 residues. CDR3 DNA sequence: TGCGCCAGCAGCCTTCGGGGGGGAGGACCACCCCCTTATGAGCAGTTCTTC. Residues: CASSLRGGGPPPYEQFF.

The V call is TRBV15, the J call TRBJ1-2, with TRBD1 as a possible D gene (5 bases). Per the germline V gene, CDR1 is LNHNV and CDR2 is YYDKDF (reference sequence). The CDR3 is 12 residues long. V dropped 5 bases and J dropped 4 bases, with 8 bases sitting between them. The CDR3 spells CATSAQGYGYTF. CDR3 nucleotides: TGTGCCACCAGCGCGCAGGGCTATGGCTACACCTTC.

The rearrangement links TRBV4-2 to TRBJ2-3; D is undetermined. Trimming shortened V by 0 bases and J by 3 bases, and 4 bases separated the two germline ends. CDR3 size: 13 residues. CDR1 and CDR2 from the germline V gene are LGHNA and YNFKEQ. CDR3 residues: CASSQDPTDTQYF. The CDR3 DNA reads as TGTGCCAGCAGCCAAGATCCAACAGATACGCAGTATTTT.

Remarks on this clone: This CDR3 is also generated by other DNA sequences in the sample. This chain connects TRBV28 to TRBJ1-5; no clear D. CDR3 length: 14 amino acids. V was pared by 3 bases and J by 0 bases, with 6 bases between. Per germline, CDR1 MDHEN and CDR2 SYDVKM. The CDR3 nucleotides are TGTGCCAGCAGTTTCCGCTATAGCAATCAGCCCCAGCATTTT. Protein: CASSFRYSNQPQHF.

This sequence joins TRBV6-6 and TRBJ2-6; D possibly corresponds to TRBD1 (6 bases). CDR1 and CDR2 from the germline V gene are MNHNY and SVGAGI (reference sequence). The CDR3 is 14 residues long. The DNA of the CDR3 is TGTGCTGGAAGGGGGTTCTCTGGGGCCAACGTCCTGACTTTC. Encoded protein: CAGRGFSGANVLTF.

CDR3 in DNA: TGTGCCAGCAGAAGCGGGAGGGATGAGCAGTTCTTC. It yields the protein CASRSGRDEQFF. V usage is TRBV5-4 and J usage is TRBJ2-1; 10 positions match TRBD2. V gave up 5 bases and J gave up 8 bases; unmatched junction bases: 1. The CDR3 spans 12 residues. Germline assignment: CDR1 SGHNT and CDR2 YYREEE (reference sequence).

Written as DNA, the CDR3 is TGTGCCTCCAGCAGTTCAACATTGATGGGCAGTTCCTACTTC. Translated: CASSSSTLMGSSYF. J is TRBJ2-5 and V is TRBV27; D gene ambiguous. The length of the CDR3 is 14 residues. CDR1 is MNHEY and CDR2 is SMNVEV in the germline V gene (reference sequence). V lost 11 bases and J 14 bases, leaving 30 bases between the germline ends.

The chain couples TRBV11-2 to TRBJ2-5; 9 bases fit TRBD2. This CDR3 has 14 amino acids. V gave up 3 bases and J gave up 3 bases; unmatched junction bases: 2. Per the germline V gene, CDR1 is SGHAT and CDR2 is FQNNGV. Here the CDR3 DNA reads TGTGCCAGCAGCTTGGCTAGCGGGGAAGAGACCCAGTACTTC. Protein: CASSLASGEETQYF.

The chain recombines TRBV9 with TRBJ1-4; 7 nucleotides match TRBD1. Trimming took 4 bases from V and 1 from J; bases not matched to a gene: 4. The CDR3 totals 15 residues. The germline CDR1 and CDR2 sequences are SGDLS and YYNGEE. The CDR3 is CASSNRGLTNEKLFF. CDR3 DNA sequence: TGTGCCAGCAGCAACAGGGGTCTAACTAATGAAAAACTGTTTTTT.

The chain combines TRBV28 with TRBJ1-1; D unclear. V lost 6 bases and J 7 bases, leaving 9 bases between the germline ends. This CDR3 has 11 amino acids. Germline V lookup: CDR1 MDHEN, CDR2 SYDVKM. This chain's CDR3 is CASSERSEAFF. The DNA of the CDR3 is TGTGCCAGCAGCGAGCGTAGTGAAGCTTTCTTT.

The chain combines TRBV9 with TRBJ2-1; maybe TRBD2 (6 bases). V was trimmed by 3 bases and J by 0 bases, leaving 16 bases between them. This CDR3 spans 17 amino acids. Per the germline V gene, CDR1 is SGDLS and CDR2 is YYNGEE. CDR3 sequence: CASSAALAMSSYNEQFF. CDR3 DNA sequence: TGTGCCAGCAGCGCAGCCCTAGCGATGAGCTCCTACAATGAGCAGTTCTTC.

A single count supports this clone. The rearrangement links TRBV18 to TRBJ2-1; 7 bases map to TRBD1. This CDR3 is built from 15 residues. The V segment lost 1 base and the J segment 8 bases; nucleotides outside the gene matches: 8. Per the germline V gene, CDR1 is KGHSH and CDR2 is LQKENI. CDR3 loop: CASSPLTRGIDEQFF. The CDR3 DNA reads TGTGCCAGCTCACCACTGACCAGGGGGATCGATGAGCAGTTCTTC.

This chain links TRBV18 with TRBJ1-2; tentatively, D is TRBD1 (6 bases). Trimming removed 5 bases at V and 4 bases at J, with 11 bases between. Germline V CDR1 and CDR2: KGHSH, LQKENI. CDR3 length: 13 residues. The CDR3: CASSATGTYGYTF. In DNA form, the CDR3 reads TGTGCCAGCTCAGCTACAGGGACCTATGGCTACACCTTC.

The chain combines TRBV7-3 with TRBJ2-3, with a weak D call TRBD2 (6 bases). Germline V gives CDR1 SGHTA, CDR2 FQGTGA. Trimming removed 6 bases from V and 2 bases from J, with 9 bases in between. The CDR3 loop spans 13 amino acids. The CDR3 coding sequence is TGTGCCAGCAGGGGACTTAACACAGATACGCAGTATTTT. Its translation: CASRGLNTDTQYF.

This clone was counted a single time. V and J are TRBV7-8 and TRBJ2-3; no definite D call. CDR1 and CDR2 from the germline V gene are SGHVS and FQNEAQ. There are 14 residues in the CDR3. The ends were cut back, 3 bases at V and 1 base at J, with 8 bases in the middle. Here the CDR3 DNA reads TGTGCCAGCAGCTTGGGCAGGCGCACAGATACGCAGTATTTT. Protein sequence: CASSLGRRTDTQYF.

The chain has TRBV7-6 and TRBJ1-6, with TRBD1 identical over 8 bases. The germline V gene has CDR1 SGHVS and CDR2 FNYEAQ. The V gene end was trimmed by 5 bases and the J gene end by 7 bases; junction bases not matched to a gene: 7. The CDR3 is made up of 15 amino acids. CDR3 protein: CASSPTGVLNSPLHF. For the CDR3, the DNA is TGTGCCAGCAGCCCGACAGGGGTTCTGAATTCACCCCTCCACTTT.

This chain's CDR3 is CASSELRTEAFF. In DNA, the CDR3 is TGTGCCAGCAGTGAACTGAGGACTGAAGCTTTCTTT. V gene TRBV6-1 combines with J gene TRBJ1-1, with D uncertain. Looked up from germline, CDR1 is MNHNS and CDR2 is SASEGT. Trimming took 2 bases from V and 5 from J, leaving 6 bases between them. This CDR3 spans 12 amino acids.

This clone was observed once. The rearrangement links TRBV5-1 to TRBJ2-1, with 8 bases fitting TRBD2. In germline, CDR1 is SGHRS, CDR2 YFSETQ. CDR3 length: 15 residues. The trim removed 4 bases at V and 9 bases at J, leaving 12 bases unmatched. The CDR3 DNA is TGCGCCAGCAGCAGGAAGCGGGAGTCGGTTAGTGAGCAGTTCTTC. It encodes CASSRKRESVSEQFF.

The chain couples TRBV7-2 to TRBJ1-1; 7 bases line up with TRBD1. The J segment lost 4 bases and the V segment lost 7 bases, leaving 6 bases of the junction unmatched. Germline CDR1 is SGHTA and CDR2 is FQGNSA. This CDR3 is 13 amino acids long. DNA of the CDR3: TGTGCCAGCACCAGGGGGTCGGTCACTGAAGCTTTCTTT. Translating it yields CASTRGSVTEAFF. The complete variable domain, with remaining parts taken from reference TRBV7-2 and TRBJ1-1, reads GAGVSQSPSNKVTEKGKDVELRCDPISGHTALYWYRQSLGQGLEFLIYFQGNSAPDKSGLPSDRFSAERTGGSVSTLTIQRTQQEDSAVYLCASTRGSVTEAFFGQGTRLTVV.

This clone has only a few counts. This sequence joins TRBV6-1 and TRBJ2-7; 12 bases align to TRBD1. Per germline, CDR1 MNHNS and CDR2 SASEGT. The CDR3 is 13 amino acids. J was trimmed by 7 bases and V by 6 bases; bases with no gene match: 4. CDR3 nucleotides: TGTGCCAGCAGCCGGGACAGGGGGCTAGAGCAGTACTTC. This gives the protein CASSRDRGLEQYF.

This clone was found a few times. This rearrangement joins TRBV18 to TRBJ1-2; no reliable D call. The CDR3 contains 13 residues. Germline-derived CDR1 and CDR2 are KGHSH and LQKENI. The germline V and J ends were trimmed by 0 bases and 5 bases, with 7 bases remaining between them. CDR3 nucleotides: TGTGCCAGCTCACCACCGTCAGTGTATGGCTACACCTTC. Its protein product is CASSPPSVYGYTF. Variable domain in full (rest from reference TRBV18 and TRBJ1-2): NAGVMQNPRHLVRRRGQEARLRCSPMKGHSHVYWYRQLPEEGLKFMVYLQKENIIDESGMPKERFSAEFPKEGPSILRIQQVVRGDSAAYFCASSPPSVYGYTFGSGTRLTVV.

The CDR3: CASTTGDYGYTF. Written as DNA, the CDR3 is TGTGCCAGTACGACAGGGGACTATGGCTACACCTTC. This chain uses TRBV19 with TRBJ1-2, with 8 bases matching TRBD1. Germline values: CDR1 LNHDA, CDR2 SQIVND (reference sequence). The ends lost 7 bases at V and 3 bases at J; junction bases unmatched: 1. The CDR3 loop spans 12 amino acids.

The chain has TRBV6-6 and TRBJ1-2, with no clear D. CDR1 MNHNY and CDR2 SVGAGI come from the germline V gene (reference sequence). CDR3 length equals 15 residues. V was clipped by 3 bases and J by 6 bases, with 17 bases between them. The CDR3 DNA follows: TGTGCCAGCAGTTATTCCGGTACAAGACTGGATGGCTACACCTTC. Translation gives CASSYSGTRLDGYTF.